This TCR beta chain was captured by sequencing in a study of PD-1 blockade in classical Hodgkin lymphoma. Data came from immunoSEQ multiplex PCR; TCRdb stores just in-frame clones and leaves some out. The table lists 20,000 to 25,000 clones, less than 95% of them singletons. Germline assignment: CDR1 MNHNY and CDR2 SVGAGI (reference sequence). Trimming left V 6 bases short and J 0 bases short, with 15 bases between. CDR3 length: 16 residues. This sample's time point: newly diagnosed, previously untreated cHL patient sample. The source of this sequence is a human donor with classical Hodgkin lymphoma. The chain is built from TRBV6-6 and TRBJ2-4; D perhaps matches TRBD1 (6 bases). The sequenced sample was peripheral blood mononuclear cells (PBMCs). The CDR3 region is CASRPTGSPAKNIQYF. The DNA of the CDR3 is TGTGCCAGCAGACCCACAGGGAGCCCAGCCAAAAACATTCAGTACTTC.